This T cell receptor beta chain originates from a study of molecular identifiers for immune sequencing clone quantification. The overall study: Four of five splits of RNA from roughly 18,000 or 92,000 naive CD8 cells were sequenced in replicates. Whole-study findings and limits: In CMV-specific effectors, clones above 20 copies held over 99% of molecules; naive, under 1%.

Germline lookup yields CDR1 MNHNY and CDR2 SVGAGI (reference sequence). The CDR3 has 16 amino acids. The V and J ends lost 6 bases and 5 bases, in that order; junction bases with no gene match: 15. This clonotype was seen at least ten times. As yet, its antigen is unknown. TCRdb fed the PCR reads into MiXCR, producing one record per CDR3 protein. This table has approximately 670,000 distinct CDR3 sequences, about 20% appearing once. The receptor was isolated from a human donor in good health. Some libraries in this study had Jurkat cell RNA spiked in. The rearrangement uses TRBV6-6 and TRBJ2-5, with 7 bases lining up with TRBD2. The sequenced material came from naive CD8+ T cells from blood, with Jurkat cell RNA spiked in. Subset specified: FACS-sorted CD8+CD4-CCR7+CD45RA+ naive T cells. The DNA for the CDR3 is TGTGCCAGCAGCCCAGGGAGCGGGATCTTTTCGGAGACCCAGTACTTC. It yields the protein CASSPGSGIFSETQYF.